One sample yielded the 23 T cell receptor beta chains listed below, sequenced in a study of cytomegalovirus exposure and HLA in healthy donors. In the PCR, 60 Vbeta and 13 Jbeta primers were used. This table comes from immunoSEQ multiplex PCR, and its TCRdb copy is limited to in-frame clones, with some not included. The sample yields 130,000 to 150,000 clones, approximately 9% seen once. The sequenced sample was PBMCs. All receptors come from a male donor in good health and CMV-seronegative.

This clone showed up just a few times. The gene calls are TRBV18 and TRBJ1-1; 8 nucleotides agree with TRBD1. The CDR3 is 13 residues long. V was pared by 4 bases and J by 6 bases, with 4 bases of the junction left unmatched. The V gene's germline CDR1 is KGHSH and CDR2 LQKENI. CDR3 DNA sequence: TGTGCCAGCTCACAGGACAGGGCCTCTGAAGCTTTCTTT. Translated, it gives CASSQDRASEAFF.

This clone has only a few counts. The chain employs TRBV5-1 and TRBJ2-5, with D tentatively TRBD1 (6 bases). The DNA matches TRBJ2-7 better at its end, which makes the J call doubtful. The germline V gene has CDR1 SGHRS and CDR2 YFSETQ. The CDR3 spans 14 residues. CDR3 nucleotide sequence: TGCGCCAGCAGCACAGGACAGTCTTCCTACGAGCAGTACTTC. Translating gives CASSTGQSSYEQYF.

The V call is TRBV7-8, the J call TRBJ2-5; TRBD2 aligns across 13 bases. The CDR3 runs 17 residues. The V and J ends lost 1 base and 1 base, in that order; junction bases with no gene match: 3. Germline lookup yields CDR1 SGHVS and CDR2 FQNEAQ. The CDR3 protein is CASSLGGLAGFQETQYF. In DNA, the CDR3 is TGTGCCAGCAGCTTAGGGGGACTAGCGGGATTCCAAGAGACCCAGTACTTC.

The J gene is TRBJ2-1, the V gene TRBV18; 7 bases agree with TRBD2. CDR1 is KGHSH, CDR2 LQKENI, per germline. The CDR3 consists of 16 residues. Trimming removed 6 bases from V and 7 bases from J; junction bases left unmatched: 15. DNA of the CDR3: TGTGCCAGCTCCGCCGGCGGGCCCTCGGGAGGAAATGAGCAGTTCTTC. Translating it yields CASSAGGPSGGNEQFF.

The CDR3 bases are TGTGCCTGGACCCCAGGGGGCTATGGCTACACCTTC. Translation: CAWTPGGYGYTF. This chain connects TRBV30 to TRBJ1-2; 7 bases map to TRBD1. The V gene end was trimmed by 4 bases and the J gene end by 4 bases; junction bases not matched to a gene: 3. Germline V lookup: CDR1 GTSNPN, CDR2 SVGIG (reference sequence). The CDR3 loop spans 12 amino acids. Combining the CDR3 with reference TRBV30 and TRBJ1-2 gives the whole variable domain SQTIHQWPATLVQPVGSPLSLECTVEGTSNPNLYWYRQAAGRGLQLLFYSVGIGQISSEVPQNLSASRPQDRQFILSSKKLLLSDSGFYLCAWTPGGYGYTFGSGTRLTVV.

The table lists this clone with a count of one. The rearrangement joins TRBV19 to TRBJ2-2; D might be TRBD2 (5 bases). This CDR3 has 15 residues. The germline V and J ends were trimmed by 4 bases and 5 bases, with 14 bases remaining between them. Germline V CDR1 and CDR2: LNHDA, SQIVND (reference sequence). The DNA for the CDR3 is TGTGCCAGTAGTACCCGGGGATCGGGGACCGGGGAGCTGTTTTTT. As protein: CASSTRGSGTGELFF.

This clone came up a few times. This chain connects TRBV30 to TRBJ1-1; TRBD1 matches at 9 bases. V was clipped by 7 bases and J by 5 bases; unmatched bases: 5. This CDR3 spans 12 amino acids. The germline gives CDR1 GTSNPN, CDR2 SVGIG (reference sequence). The CDR3 protein is CASGTGKTEAFF. CDR3 sequence (DNA): TGTGCCTCCGGGACAGGGAAAACTGAAGCTTTCTTT.

The chain combines TRBV7-2 with TRBJ1-1; perhaps TRBD1 as D (6 bases). Trimming left V 5 bases short and J 2 bases short, with 18 bases between. Germline loops: CDR1 SGHTA, CDR2 FQGNSA. The CDR3 extends over 16 amino acids. Here the CDR3 reads CASSRRTDLSNTEAFF. DNA of the CDR3: TGTGCCAGCAGCCGGCGGACAGACCTTAGTAACACTGAAGCTTTCTTT.

The rearrangement links TRBV7-9 to TRBJ2-2, with TRBD1 matching over 9 bases. With 1 base clipped from V and 4 bases from J, the junction kept 7 bases outside the gene matches. This CDR3 has 17 amino acids. Germline-derived CDR1 and CDR2 are SEHNR and FQNEAQ (reference sequence). CDR3 DNA sequence: TGTGCCAGCAGCTTAGGATCGGGGACAGGGCCCACCGGGGAGCTGTTTTTT. Amino acids: CASSLGSGTGPTGELFF.

This clone was detected a few times. This chain connects TRBV19 to TRBJ1-1, with TRBD1 identical over 8 bases. Germline V gives CDR1 LNHDA, CDR2 SQIVND (reference sequence). The CDR3 covers 14 residues. The V segment lost 4 bases and the J segment 7 bases; nucleotides outside the gene matches: 8. CDR3 coding DNA: TGTGCCAGTAGTACGACTGACAGGGGAGGTGAAGCTTTCTTT. It is translated as CASSTTDRGGEAFF.

This chain links TRBV11-2 with TRBJ2-7, with 15 bases that match TRBD2. J was trimmed by 9 bases and V by 2 bases; bases with no gene match: 5. Germline CDR1 SGHAT, CDR2 FQNNGV. This CDR3 is built from 15 residues. This chain's CDR3 is CASSLPGLAGGGQYF. CDR3 nucleotides: TGTGCCAGCAGCTTACCGGGACTAGCGGGAGGAGGGCAGTACTTC.

This chain joins TRBV5-6 and TRBJ2-7; weak D call: TRBD2 (6 bases). The V end lost 3 bases, the J end lost 0 bases, and 13 bases lay between the germline ends. This CDR3 comprises 15 residues. Germline CDR1 and CDR2: SGHDT and YYEEEE. The CDR3 bases are TGTGCCAGCAGCTCCGGGACTTACCTCTCCTACGAGCAGTACTTC. As protein: CASSSGTYLSYEQYF.

In DNA, the CDR3 is TGTGCCAGCAGTTCCCCGGAGGGCAAGACCCAGTACTTC. As protein: CASSSPEGKTQYF. The chain recombines TRBV28 with TRBJ2-5, with D tentatively TRBD2 (6 bases). The CDR3 contains 13 residues. CDR1 is MDHEN, CDR2 SYDVKM, per germline. Trimming took 4 bases from V and 6 from J, leaving 12 bases between them.

The chain uses TRBV6-4 and TRBJ1-4; tentative D call: TRBD1 (5 bases). CDR3 length: 13 residues. Germline CDR1 is MRHNA and CDR2 is SNTAGT. V gave up 7 bases and J gave up 4 bases, with 10 bases separating them. The CDR3 bases are TGTGCCAGCAAGGGGCATGGTAATGAAAAACTGTTTTTT. This gives the protein CASKGHGNEKLFF.

V usage is TRBV10-3 and J usage is TRBJ2-7; possible D gene TRBD1, 5 bases. The CDR3 sequence is 13 residues long. Germline-derived CDR1 and CDR2 are ENHRY and SYGVKD. Trimming pared 6 bases from V and 3 bases from J, leaving 12 bases between. The CDR3 nucleotides read TGTGCCATCAGCGCAGGGAACGACTACGAGCAGTACTTC. This sequence encodes CAISAGNDYEQYF.

The chain's CDR3 is CASSQDLPSGAYEQYF. The CDR3 coding sequence is TGCGCCAGCAGCCAAGATCTTCCTAGCGGGGCCTACGAGCAGTACTTC. The rearrangement links TRBV4-1 to TRBJ2-7, with TRBD2 matching 9 bases. Germline V gene lookup returns CDR1 MGHRA and CDR2 YSYEKL. This CDR3 region has 16 residues. Losses at the gene ends were 0 bases for V and 2 bases for J; bases not matched to a gene: 5.

As regards this clone: This sample includes further DNA sequences coding for the same CDR3. This chain joins TRBV4-1 and TRBJ1-2; maybe TRBD1 (6 bases). The CDR3 is 15 residues long. Trimming removed 4 bases from V and 4 bases from J, with 16 bases in between. In germline, CDR1 is MGHRA, CDR2 YSYEKL. Here the CDR3 DNA reads TGCGCCAGCAGCCTAGGGGGTGGCAATCTCTATGGCTACACCTTC. This sequence encodes CASSLGGGNLYGYTF.

V gene TRBV19 combines with J gene TRBJ2-1; D is possibly TRBD2 (6 bases). This CDR3 is built from 16 residues. Per germline, CDR1 LNHDA and CDR2 SQIVND (reference sequence). The germline V and J ends were trimmed by 5 bases and 2 bases, with 16 bases remaining between them. CDR3 in DNA: TGTGCCAGTAGTGGTAGGCCGGGCGGGACCTACAATGAGCAGTTCTTC. Protein sequence: CASSGRPGGTYNEQFF.

The J gene is TRBJ2-7, the V gene TRBV11-1; 9 positions agree with TRBD2. V lost 7 bases to trimming and J lost 3 bases; unmatched junction nucleotides: 10. The CDR3 is 15 amino acids. Germline V gene lookup returns CDR1 SGHAT and CDR2 FQDESV (reference sequence). The CDR3 DNA sequence: TGTGCCAGCACCTCAGTAGCGGGAGCGGTCTACGAGCAGTACTTC. Translated: CASTSVAGAVYEQYF. Supplemented by reference TRBV11-1 and TRBJ2-7, the full variable domain reads EAEVAQSPRYKITEKSQAVAFWCDPISGHATLYWYRQILGQGPELLVQFQDESVVDDSQLPKDRFSAERLKGVDSTLKIQPAELGDSAMYLCASTSVAGAVYEQYFGPGTRLTVT.

J is TRBJ2-2 and V is TRBV27; D perhaps matches TRBD2 (5 bases). The CDR3 length is 14 residues. The V end was cut by 7 bases, the J end by 3 bases, with 12 bases between. In germline, CDR1 is MNHEY, CDR2 SMNVEV (reference sequence). The CDR3 DNA sequence: TGTGCCAGCAAAGACGGGGTGTACACCGGGGAGCTGTTTTTT. Translating gives CASKDGVYTGELFF.

The chain carries TRBV6-5 and TRBJ2-2; a weak D match, TRBD1 (6 bases). The germline CDR1 and CDR2 sequences are MNHEY and SVGAGI. V was shortened by 7 bases and J by 9 bases, with 15 bases between the two germline ends. The CDR3 is 13 amino acids. The CDR3 DNA follows: TGTGCCAGCACCCAGGGGATAGCCAGGGAGCTGTTTTTT. Amino acids: CASTQGIARELFF.

This clone was observed a few times. The V and J genes are TRBV5-1 and TRBJ1-1; D ambiguous. This CDR3 contains 16 residues. The germline gives CDR1 SGHRS, CDR2 YFSETQ. The V gene lost 4 bases and the J gene lost 0 bases, with 16 bases spanning the gap. CDR3 protein: CASSLGTGSMNTEAFF. As DNA, the CDR3 is TGCGCCAGCAGCCTCGGAACGGGATCCATGAACACTGAAGCTTTCTTT.

This clone was found a few times. The J gene is TRBJ2-2, the V gene TRBV5-1; possible D gene TRBD1, 5 bases. Germline V gene data show CDR1 as SGHRS and CDR2 as YFSETQ. The CDR3 has 16 amino acids. V was clipped by 4 bases and J by 2 bases, with 15 bases between them. The CDR3 DNA is TGCGCCAGCAGCCCTCGTCAGGGCCCTAACACCGGGGAGCTGTTTTTT. This translates into CASSPRQGPNTGELFF. Full variable domain (rest looked up from reference TRBV5-1 and TRBJ2-2): KAGVTQTPRYLIKTRGQQVTLSCSPISGHRSVSWYQQTPGQGLQFLFEYFSETQRNKGNFPGRFSGRQFSNSRSEMNVSTLELGDSALYLCASSPRQGPNTGELFFGEGSRLTVL.